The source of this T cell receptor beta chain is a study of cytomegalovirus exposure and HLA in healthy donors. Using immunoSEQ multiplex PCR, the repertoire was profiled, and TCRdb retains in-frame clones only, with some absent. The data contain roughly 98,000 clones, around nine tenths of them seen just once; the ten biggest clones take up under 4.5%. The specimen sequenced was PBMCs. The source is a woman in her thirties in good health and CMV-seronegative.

CDR3 loop: CASSQGGRGGLGTDTQYF. The CDR3 DNA reads as TGCGCCAGCAGCCAAGGTGGGCGGGGGGGATTAGGCACAGATACGCAGTATTTT. V gene TRBV4-1 combines with J gene TRBJ2-3; 9 nucleotides line up with TRBD2. V shed 1 base and J 1 base; nucleotides not matched to a gene: 9. Looked up from germline, CDR1 is MGHRA and CDR2 is YSYEKL. The CDR3 length is 18 residues.